The clone carrying this T cell receptor (beta chain) was counted a few times. The sample comes from a study of patients and donors after allogeneic stem cell transplantation. TCRdb redid the calling of the RT-PCR reads with MiXCR, one entry per CDR3 protein. Altogether about 960,000 distinct CDR3 sequences are present, approximately 18% being singletons, with the ten largest covering 5% to 6.5%. V lost 5 bases, J lost 1 base, and 5 bases stayed unmatched. CDR1 is MNHNS, CDR2 SASEGT, per germline. The CDR3 loop spans 15 amino acids. Sequences were obtained from blood, either unsorted or a sorted T cell fraction (not recorded which). The chain couples TRBV6-1 to TRBJ1-1, with 9 positions matching TRBD1. The TCR comes from a human donor who was either an allogeneic HSCT recipient or a stem cell or donor lymphocyte infusion donor (not recorded which). It is not recorded whose cells these are; they may come from a transplant donor. The CDR3 reads CASSNRGLRNTEAFF. The CDR3 nucleotides are TGTGCCAGCAGTAACAGGGGGCTAAGGAACACTGAAGCTTTCTTT.